The clone carrying this TCR beta chain showed up just a few times. The junction departs from germline at one end; a sequencing error may be responsible. Combining a sample-barcoded 5' primer with a J-beta primer mix, a second PCR ran for about 7 to 12 cycles. TCRdb recomputed calls from the 5' RACE reads with MiXCR, one row per CDR3 protein. The table includes more than 600,000 distinct CDR3 sequences, 25% detected once. The CDR3 covers 15 residues. CDR1 is DFQATT and CDR2 is SNEGSKA in the germline V gene (reference sequence). The data were taken from a study of blood T cells in healthy people across ages. These data are also associated with another study on T cells of mothers and their children. In that study: Nine systemically healthy Caucasian donors: three mothers, six children.

This sequence originates from a boy aged 10-17 years in good health. What was sequenced was blood. The rearrangement joins TRBV20-1 to TRBJ2-5; no clear D gene. The CDR3 DNA reads TGCAATGCTAGAGATTTCCAACGTGGGGAAGAGACCCAGTACTTC. Protein: CNARDFQRGEETQYF.